The T cell receptor beta chain described here comes from a study of T cells in Graves' hyperthyroidism and ophthalmopathy. Germline V CDR1 and CDR2: SGHAT, FQDESV (reference sequence). V trimming: 5 bases; J trimming: 1 base; junction bases outside the gene matches: 5. This CDR3 contains 15 residues. Authors of the study amplified TCR beta CDR3 regions from RNA transcripts. An initial round of RT-PCR targeting the TCR CDR3 relied on the HTBI primer set. Each CDR3 protein gets one entry after TCRdb re-called the multiplex PCR reads with MiXCR. The table includes around 250,000 distinct CDR3 sequences, just over 14% detected once. This clonotype was seen at least ten times. This sample holds PBMCs from roughly 10 ml fresh peripheral blood.

The clonotype originates from a woman aged 40-49 years with Graves' hyperthyroidism that later progressed to Graves' ophthalmopathy. V gene TRBV11-1 combines with J gene TRBJ2-1; 7 bases match TRBD2. The material sequenced was blood. The CDR3 DNA is TGTGCCAGCAGCCGACCCGGGAGGTCCTACAATGAGCAGTTCTTC. Its protein product is CASSRPGRSYNEQFF.